One and the same sample provided the 4 T cell receptor beta chains below, sequenced in a study of shared clonotypes between healthy human individuals. TCRdb's copy holds only in-frame clones and misses some; the assay was immunoSEQ multiplex PCR. The profile shows under 2,500,000 clones, approximately 95% of them singletons. The sample consisted of naive CD4+ T cells sorted from blood. Subset here: CD45RA+ positively selected. The receptors come from a young man in good health.

The chain is built from TRBV7-6 and TRBJ2-7; no clear D. The CDR3 spans 13 residues. Germline assignment: CDR1 SGHVS and CDR2 FNYEAQ. V lost 2 bases, J lost 2 bases, and 7 bases lay in between. The CDR3 coding sequence is TGTGCCAGCAGCTTATCTCCGCCCTACGAGCAGTACTTC. It encodes CASSLSPPYEQYF. The full variable domain, rest sourced from reference TRBV7-6 and TRBJ2-7, is GAGVSQSPRYKVTKRGQDVALRCDPISGHVSLYWYRQALGQGPEFLTYFNYEAQQDKSGLPNDRFSAERPEGSISTLTIQRTEQRDSAMYRCASSLSPPYEQYFGPGTRLTVT.

The CDR3 DNA sequence: TGTGCCAGCAGCTTCCACGGGGCCTTCTACGAGCAGTACTTC. This gives the protein CASSFHGAFYEQYF. V and J are TRBV11-2 and TRBJ2-7; D tentatively fits TRBD1 or TRBD2 (5 bases each). CDR3 length equals 14 residues. Trimming cost V 3 bases and J 3 bases, with 12 bases left between them. CDR1 SGHAT and CDR2 FQNNGV come from the germline V gene.

In regard to this clone: Within the sample, other DNA sequences also encode this same CDR3. The chain recombines TRBV7-2 with TRBJ2-7; TRBD1 agrees at 11 bases. This CDR3 spans 15 amino acids. Germline CDR1 and CDR2: SGHTA and FQGNSA. The V and J ends lost 1 base and 4 bases, in that order; junction bases with no gene match: 3. The CDR3 spells CASSLGTGGVYEQYF. DNA of the CDR3: TGTGCCAGCAGCTTAGGGACAGGGGGCGTTTACGAGCAGTACTTC.

V is TRBV6-6 and J is TRBJ2-1, with unresolved D. Trimming pared 6 bases from V and 7 bases from J, leaving 7 bases between. Germline loops: CDR1 MNHNY, CDR2 SVGAGI (reference sequence). This CDR3 is 11 amino acids long. CDR3 amino acids: CASRTYNEQFF. The DNA of the CDR3 is TGTGCCAGCAGGACGTATAATGAGCAGTTCTTC.